Listed here are 3 T cell receptor beta chains from one sample, sequenced in a study of T cell responses to AZD1222 COVID-19 vaccine (dated by TCRdb to 2020 to 2022). The library came from the immunoSEQ multiplex PCR assay. TCRdb carries this immuneACCESS record with in-frame sequences only. Its versions omit some clonotypes, under half of them owing to an unresolved V gene in the studies checked, with the rest unexplained. The sample records 100,000 to 150,000 clones, approximately 93% of which are singletons. Roughly 5.9% of the sample comes from the top ten. The time point label on this specimen signifies: baseline before first vaccination. The sample consisted of peripheral blood, taken on day 0 of AZD1222 vaccination. These receptors all come from an adult in good health.

A few counts support this clone. The sample has other DNA sequences that encode this CDR3 too. This chain connects TRBV4-3 to TRBJ2-1; 9 bases align to TRBD2. Looked up from germline, CDR1 is LGHNA and CDR2 is YSLEER. CDR3 length: 18 amino acids. The trim removed 0 bases at V and 4 bases at J, leaving 10 bases unmatched. The CDR3 loop is CASSQDRSVSGSYNEQFF. For the CDR3, the DNA is TGCGCCAGCAGCCAAGATAGGTCGGTTAGCGGGAGTTACAATGAGCAGTTCTTC.

This rearrangement joins TRBV25-1 to TRBJ1-3; perhaps TRBD1 as D (5 bases). The CDR3 is 17 amino acids. V shed 0 bases and J shed 6 bases, with 18 bases lying between them. Per the germline V gene, CDR1 is MGHDK and CDR2 is SYGVNS. The CDR3 DNA reads as TGTGCCAGCAGTGAATATAGAAGGGGTGGGATTGAAAACACCATATATTTT. It specifies CASSEYRRGGIENTIYF.

In DNA, the CDR3 is TGCGCCAGCAGCTTGGGAGTAGGCGCGGTGAACACTGAAGCTTTCTTT. It translates to CASSLGVGAVNTEAFF. V is TRBV5-1 and J is TRBJ1-1; D ambiguous. The CDR3 has 16 amino acids. The V end was cut by 0 bases, the J end by 0 bases, with 12 bases between. Germline V gene data show CDR1 as SGHRS and CDR2 as YFSETQ.